This passage covers 14 T cell receptor beta chains from one sample sequenced in a study of cytomegalovirus exposure and HLA in healthy donors. 60 Vbeta and 13 Jbeta primers were used in PCR. The data were produced by immunoSEQ multiplex PCR, yet TCRdb's version contains in-frame clones alone and is incomplete. The sample includes about 190,000 clones, just under 75% of them seen just once. The sequenced sample consisted of PBMCs. Source of these receptors: a man aged 30-40 years in good health and CMV-seropositive.

This clone appeared once. This sequence joins TRBV6-5 and TRBJ2-2, with a weak D call TRBD2 (5 bases). Germline V lookup: CDR1 MNHEY, CDR2 SVGAGI. With 2 bases removed from V and 4 bases from J, the gap between germline ends came to 5 bases. The CDR3 length is 13 residues. Here the CDR3 DNA reads TGTGCCAGCAGTTACGGGAGCACCGGGGAGCTGTTTTTT. It translates to CASSYGSTGELFF.

This clone appeared a few times. This sequence joins TRBV29-1 and TRBJ1-1; 8 bases match TRBD1. This CDR3 has 14 residues. Trimming at V came to 7 bases and at J to 5 bases, leaving 12 bases not matched to a gene. Germline CDR1 SQVTM, CDR2 ANQGSEA. CDR3 residues: CSGVGTGVQTEAFF. The CDR3, as DNA: TGCAGCGGTGTTGGGACAGGAGTTCAAACTGAAGCTTTCTTT.

V and J are TRBV12-5 and TRBJ1-4; D may be TRBD1 (5 bases). V lost 0 bases, J lost 11 bases, and 7 bases lay in between. The CDR3 contains 12 residues. From germline, CDR1 is LGHNT and CDR2 FRNRAP. Here the CDR3 reads CASGLVPGKLFF. DNA of the CDR3: TGTGCTAGTGGTTTGGTACCAGGGAAACTGTTTTTT. The entire variable domain, with the rest obtained from reference TRBV12-5 and TRBJ1-4, is as follows: DARVTQTPRHKVTEMGQEVTMRCQPILGHNTVFWYRQTMMQGLELLAYFRNRAPLDDSGMPKDRFSAEMPDATLATLKIQPSEPRDSAVYFCASGLVPGKLFFGSGTQLSVL.

The chain carries TRBV9 and TRBJ2-3; TRBD1 agrees at 8 bases. The junction had 8 bases not matched to a gene; V was cut back by 4 bases and J by 1 base. From germline, CDR1 is SGDLS and CDR2 YYNGEE. The CDR3 runs 16 residues. CDR3: CASSSGQVSRTDTQYF. In nucleotides, the CDR3 is TGTGCCAGCAGCTCGGGACAGGTTAGTCGCACAGATACGCAGTATTTT.

The J gene is TRBJ2-3, the V gene TRBV2; 8 bases are shared with TRBD1. The CDR3 covers 14 residues. V lost 4 bases to trimming and J lost 1 base; unmatched junction nucleotides: 1. Germline CDR1 and CDR2: SNHLY and FYNNEI. CDR3 coding DNA: TGTGCCAGCAGTGCAGGGGGCGGCACAGATACGCAGTATTTT. This gives the protein CASSAGGGTDTQYF.

This clone was detected only a few times. At one boundary the junction diverges from the germline segment, which might be a read error. The chain is built from TRBV5-1 and TRBJ1-2, with D perhaps TRBD1 (6 bases). The CDR3 runs 11 residues. Germline assignment: CDR1 SGHRS and CDR2 YFSETQ. The CDR3 here is CASSTGQTRLF. DNA of the CDR3: TGCGCCAGCAGCACCGGACAGACACGGCTTTTC.

The chain uses TRBV5-1 and TRBJ2-5; maybe TRBD2 (6 bases). With 4 bases removed from V and 4 bases from J, the gap between germline ends came to 14 bases. Germline V CDR1 and CDR2: SGHRS, YFSETQ. The CDR3 has 14 residues. The CDR3 is CASSGGTGRETQYF. As DNA, the CDR3 is TGCGCCAGCAGCGGGGGGACGGGGAGAGAGACCCAGTACTTC.

The chain's CDR3 is CASSLIPAGRIGTEAFF. CDR3 DNA sequence: TGTGCCAGCAGCTTAATTCCGGCGGGGAGGATTGGGACTGAAGCTTTCTTT. This sequence joins TRBV7-2 and TRBJ1-1; D not resolved. Trimming took off 2 bases at V and 5 bases at J, with 21 bases between the two ends. Germline V lookup: CDR1 SGHTA, CDR2 FQGNSA. The CDR3 consists of 17 residues.

This chain uses TRBV2 with TRBJ2-1, with D hard to call. Germline V lookup: CDR1 SNHLY, CDR2 FYNNEI. The CDR3 loop spans 12 amino acids. Trimming removed 1 base at V and 7 bases at J, with 5 bases between. In DNA form, the CDR3 reads TGTGCCAGCAGTGAAGGTCGGAATGAGCAGTTCTTC. Residues: CASSEGRNEQFF.

The chain has TRBV5-1 and TRBJ1-6; D not certain. Germline CDR1 reads SGHRS; CDR2 reads YFSETQ. The CDR3 consists of 14 residues. Trimming left V 0 bases short and J 5 bases short, with 6 bases between. The CDR3: CASSLARDNSPLHF. CDR3 DNA sequence: TGCGCCAGCAGCTTGGCCCGGGATAATTCACCCCTCCACTTT.

This chain joins TRBV11-2 and TRBJ1-2; no firm D call. Trimming took 5 bases from V and 6 from J, leaving 16 bases between them. Germline loops: CDR1 SGHAT, CDR2 FQNNGV. The CDR3 contains 14 residues. CDR3 sequence: CASSIGPSGNGYTF. The CDR3 nucleotides are TGTGCCAGCAGCATAGGACCGTCGGGAAATGGCTACACCTTC.

This clone was seen a handful of times. This chain joins TRBV27 and TRBJ2-2; 13 bases align to TRBD2. The germline V gene has CDR1 MNHEY and CDR2 SMNVEV (reference sequence). V lost 5 bases to trimming and J lost 8 bases; unmatched junction nucleotides: 11. The CDR3 contains 17 residues. This CDR3 reads CASSRTSGRALRGELFF. CDR3 DNA: TGTGCCAGCAGTCGGACTAGCGGGAGAGCGCTGCGGGGGGAGCTGTTTTTT.

This CDR3 is CAWSVSRVGPGLTEAFF. The CDR3 DNA reads as TGTGCCTGGAGTGTATCCCGGGTTGGACCCGGACTCACTGAAGCTTTCTTT. V is TRBV30 and J is TRBJ1-1; D gene ambiguous. The CDR3 spans 17 residues. Germline V CDR1 and CDR2: GTSNPN, SVGIG (reference sequence). V lost 0 bases and J lost 4, with 21 bases in between.

This clone was seen a handful of times. The chain has TRBV6-5 and TRBJ2-6; weak D call: TRBD1 (6 bases). Trimming left V 6 bases short and J 2 bases short, with 11 bases between. The CDR3 runs 15 residues. Germline V gives CDR1 MNHEY, CDR2 SVGAGI. The CDR3 DNA follows: TGTGCCAGCAGACCACAGGGACCTGGGGCCAACGTCCTGACTTTC. This encodes CASRPQGPGANVLTF.